The clone carrying this T cell receptor beta chain was detected only a few times. Antigen unknown. This CDR3 region has 15 residues. V was cut by 7 bases and J by 7 bases, with 20 bases left in between. The germline V gene has CDR1 LNHDA and CDR2 SQIVND (reference sequence). The data are from a study of shared clonotypes between healthy human individuals. As for the study in general: A couple of women and a few men aged 18 to 49 served as donors.

Naive CD8 isolation took CD45RO-negative cells positively selected for CCR7 and excluded terminally differentiated effector memory CD45RA+ cells. Study-level findings and limits: Sequencing depth was a factor that was expected to affect clonotype sharing among donors. Across a handful of donors, naive CD4 shared 5% to 6.5%, naive CD8 about 3.2%, memory CD4 roughly 2.4%, memory CD8 about 0.4%.

The assay used deep level. The data were produced by immunoSEQ multiplex PCR, yet TCRdb's version contains in-frame clones alone and is incomplete. Of about 2.1 million clones listed, 80% to 95% are singletons. V usage is TRBV19 and J usage is TRBJ1-5; perhaps TRBD1 as D (6 bases). The sequence came from a man between 18 and 35 years old in good health. Some clones in this sample may be carry-over from other donors' samples. Sequenced material: naive CD8+ T cells from PBMCs. CDR3 nucleotide sequence: TGTGCCAGTACTCCCCGGGACACCAGAAGGCAGCCCCAGCATTTT. It specifies CASTPRDTRRQPQHF.